This T cell receptor (beta chain) was documented in a study of blood T cells in healthy people across ages. On the study more broadly: The template switching approach captured approximately one barcoded beta molecule for every two T cells.

The CDR3 contains 14 residues. V was clipped by 0 bases and J by 7 bases; unmatched bases: 4. Germline V gene data show CDR1 as LGHNA and CDR2 as YSLEER. Together with a sample-barcoded 5' primer, a J-beta primer mix was included in a second PCR lasting roughly 7 to 11 cycles. Via MiXCR, TCRdb re-called the 5' RACE reads, giving one row per CDR3 protein. The data hold roughly 900,000 distinct CDR3 sequences, with less than 35% observed a single time. J is TRBJ1-2 and V is TRBV4-3; TRBD1 agrees at 8 bases. The origin of this receptor is a woman of 80 years or more in good health. Sequencing used blood. CDR3 sequence reads: CASSQDQGATGYTF. The CDR3 nucleotides are TGCGCCAGCAGCCAAGATCAGGGGGCGACTGGCTACACCTTC.